The 20 T cell receptor beta chains below all came from one sample that was sequenced in a study of cytomegalovirus exposure and HLA in healthy donors. 13 Jbeta primers and 60 Vbeta primers were used for the PCR. Repertoires were generated with immunoSEQ multiplex PCR, while TCRdb's copy carries only in-frame clones and drops some. The sample shows 170,000 or so clones, roughly 80% of them seen only once. The sequencing input was PBMCs. Receptor source: a boy between 5 and 17 years old in good health and CMV-seronegative.

This chain links TRBV11-3 with TRBJ2-5, with 7 bases that match TRBD1. V lost 4 bases, J lost 5 bases, and 10 bases stayed unmatched. Per germline, CDR1 SGHNT and CDR2 YENEEA. The CDR3 loop spans 15 amino acids. CDR3 residues: CASSSGQLKEETQYF. As DNA, the CDR3 is TGTGCCAGCAGCTCGGGACAGCTGAAGGAGGAGACCCAGTACTTC.

V usage is TRBV11-2 and J usage is TRBJ1-2; 7 bases fit TRBD1. CDR3 length: 15 amino acids. Unmatched junction bases numbered 5, after V lost 4 bases and J lost 0 bases. Germline CDR1 is SGHAT and CDR2 is FQNNGV. CDR3 DNA sequence: TGTGCCAGCAGCTCTTGGACAGGAGCTAACTATGGCTACACCTTC. Its protein product is CASSSWTGANYGYTF.

The rearrangement links TRBV5-4 to TRBJ2-1, with TRBD2 identical over 8 bases. Germline CDR1 and CDR2: SGHNT and YYREEE (reference sequence). The V gene end was trimmed by 4 bases and the J gene end by 12 bases; junction bases not matched to a gene: 15. This CDR3 comprises 15 residues. In nucleotides, the CDR3 is TGTGCCAGCAGCACTAAGGGACTAGATGAGGTAGGGCAGTTCTTC. Translation gives CASSTKGLDEVGQFF.

The chain uses TRBV6-4 and TRBJ1-1; D may be TRBD1 (5 bases). This CDR3 has 16 residues. The germline gives CDR1 MRHNA, CDR2 SNTAGT. V was clipped by 5 bases and J by 3 bases, with 19 bases between them. CDR3 in DNA: TGTGCCAGCAGTCTCAACTTCGGGGGGGAGTACACTGAAGCTTTCTTT. It is translated as CASSLNFGGEYTEAFF.

The CDR3 loop is CASRRDSRNYEQYF. Written as DNA, the CDR3 is TGTGCCAGCAGACGGGACAGCAGAAACTACGAGCAGTACTTC. The chain has TRBV11-2 and TRBJ2-5; the match to TRBD1 covers 7 bases. Matching the DNA end better, TRBJ2-7 makes the J call doubtful. The CDR3 has 14 amino acids. Germline V CDR1 and CDR2: SGHAT, FQNNGV.

This clone was seen a handful of times. The rearrangement joins TRBV5-5 to TRBJ2-3; 8 bases fit TRBD1. This CDR3 contains 16 residues. CDR1 is SGHKS, CDR2 YYEKEE, per germline (reference sequence). The junction had 12 bases not matched to a gene; V was cut back by 4 bases and J by 5 bases. CDR3 sequence: CASSPKIGQGEDTQYF. CDR3 DNA: TGTGCCAGCAGCCCTAAGATCGGACAGGGAGAAGATACGCAGTATTTT.

Notes on this clone: The junction does not match germline at one end; this may be a read error. The sample carries other DNA sequences with the same CDR3. V usage is TRBV9 and J usage is TRBJ1-1; tentative D call: TRBD1 (6 bases). Per the germline V gene, CDR1 is SGDLS and CDR2 is YYNGEE. This CDR3 is 14 amino acids long. The CDR3 here is CASSALQGRTEAFF. For the CDR3, the DNA is TGTGCTAGCAGCGCATTACAGGGTCGGACTGAAGCTTTCTTT.

The genes are TRBV7-9 and TRBJ1-1; no definite D call. Per the germline V gene, CDR1 is SEHNR and CDR2 is FQNEAQ (reference sequence). The ends were cut back, 1 base at V and 4 bases at J, with 4 bases in the middle. The CDR3 has 12 amino acids. CDR3 sequence reads: CASSLGATEAFF. The DNA for the CDR3 is TGTGCCAGCAGCTTAGGGGCCACTGAAGCTTTCTTT.

The chain joins TRBV29-1 to TRBJ1-1, with 7 nucleotides matching TRBD1. The germline CDR1 and CDR2 sequences are SQVTM and ANQGSEA. V was pared by 3 bases and J by 4 bases, with 8 bases of the junction left unmatched. The CDR3 is 14 amino acids. The CDR3 protein is CSVDPTGLGTEAFF. The CDR3 DNA reads TGCAGCGTTGACCCGACAGGGTTGGGCACTGAAGCTTTCTTT.

The gene calls are TRBV7-2 and TRBJ1-3; D is unclear. There are 15 residues in the CDR3. CDR1 is SGHTA and CDR2 is FQGNSA in the germline V gene. V gave up 5 bases and J gave up 3 bases, with 14 bases separating them. The chain's CDR3 is CASSRLSFFGNTIYF. In DNA, the CDR3 is TGTGCCAGCAGCAGATTGAGCTTTTTTGGAAACACCATATATTTT.

This clone occurred once. The rearrangement joins TRBV11-3 to TRBJ2-7; D is possibly TRBD2 (5 bases). CDR3 size: 14 residues. Germline assignment: CDR1 SGHNT and CDR2 YENEEA. Trimming shortened V by 6 bases and J by 2 bases, and 14 bases separated the two germline ends. CDR3 nucleotide sequence: TGTGCCAGCAGTTACGGTAGCGTTACCTACGAGCAGTACTTC. This encodes CASSYGSVTYEQYF.

This clone was observed a single time. The chain combines TRBV9 with TRBJ2-1; 7 bases are shared with TRBD1. There are 14 residues in the CDR3. The V segment lost 3 bases and the J segment 2 bases; nucleotides outside the gene matches: 2. Germline CDR1 and CDR2: SGDLS and YYNGEE. CDR3 DNA sequence: TGTGCCAGCAGCGCAGGACAGGCCTACAATGAGCAGTTCTTC. Protein: CASSAGQAYNEQFF.

The rearrangement uses TRBV5-6 and TRBJ2-6; D not certain. Trimming stripped 4 bases from V and 0 bases from J, with 11 bases between. CDR3 length: 16 residues. In germline, CDR1 is SGHDT, CDR2 YYEEEE. In DNA form, the CDR3 reads TGTGCCAGCAGCCCCTTCCGGAGCTCTGGGGCCAACGTCCTGACTTTC. Its translation: CASSPFRSSGANVLTF. The complete variable domain, with remaining parts taken from reference TRBV5-6 and TRBJ2-6, reads DAGVTQSPTHLIKTRGQQVTLRCSPKSGHDTVSWYQQALGQGPQFIFQYYEEEERQRGNFPDRFSGHQFPNYSSELNVNALLLGDSALYLCASSPFRSSGANVLTFGAGSRLTVL.

The chain joins TRBV4-1 to TRBJ2-7, with 7 bases fitting TRBD1. The CDR3 has 13 amino acids. Germline CDR1 is MGHRA and CDR2 is YSYEKL. Losses at the gene ends were 1 base for V and 8 bases for J; bases not matched to a gene: 5. CDR3 sequence (DNA): TGCGCCAGCAGCCAAGGACAGGGTATGCAGCAGTACTTC. Amino acids: CASSQGQGMQQYF.

The chain links TRBV7-2 to TRBJ2-7; D perhaps matches TRBD2 (7 bases). This CDR3 spans 12 amino acids. In germline, CDR1 is SGHTA, CDR2 FQGNSA. With 1 base removed from V and 9 bases from J, the gap between germline ends came to 10 bases. DNA for the CDR3: TGTGCCAGCAGCTTAGACGGGGGGCGGCAGTACTTC. Its protein is CASSLDGGRQYF.

This chain joins TRBV7-8 and TRBJ1-2; possible D gene TRBD1, 6 bases. The germline V and J ends were trimmed by 1 base and 6 bases, with 18 bases remaining between them. This CDR3 spans 16 amino acids. The germline V gene encodes CDR1 SGHVS and CDR2 FQNEAQ. The CDR3 sequence is CASSLGLGGGRHGYTF. The DNA for the CDR3 is TGTGCCAGCAGCTTAGGGCTAGGGGGTGGTAGGCATGGCTACACCTTC.

The gene calls are TRBV28 and TRBJ2-4; D possibly corresponds to TRBD2 (6 bases). Trimming cost V 2 bases and J 5 bases, with 13 bases left between them. The germline V gene encodes CDR1 MDHEN and CDR2 SYDVKM. The CDR3 runs to 15 residues. CDR3 region: CASSLQRLGQNIQYF. The DNA of the CDR3 is TGTGCCAGCAGTTTACAACGACTAGGGCAAAACATTCAGTACTTC.

This chain uses TRBV7-3 with TRBJ2-1, with 11 bases fitting TRBD2. Per the germline V gene, CDR1 is SGHTA and CDR2 is FQGTGA. The CDR3 has 14 amino acids. V trimming: 2 bases; J trimming: 9 bases; junction bases outside the gene matches: 3. The DNA for the CDR3 is TGTGCCAGCAGCTTATTGCTAGCGGGAGGTGAGCAGTTCTTC. Translating it yields CASSLLLAGGEQFF. Filled out from reference TRBV7-3 and TRBJ2-1, the complete variable domain reads GAGVSQTPSNKVTEKGKYVELRCDPISGHTALYWYRQSLGQGPEFLIYFQGTGAADDSGLPNDRFFAVRPEGSVSTLKIQRTERGDSAVYLCASSLLLAGGEQFFGPGTRLTVL.

This chain links TRBV6-5 with TRBJ2-4; 7 bases match TRBD1. J gave up 7 bases and V 6 bases, and 6 bases lay outside the gene matches. In germline, CDR1 is MNHEY, CDR2 SVGAGI. CDR3 length equals 13 residues. The CDR3 region is CASRRGLGNIQYF. Here the CDR3 DNA reads TGTGCCAGCAGGAGGGGGCTGGGGAACATTCAGTACTTC.

The rearrangement links TRBV4-3 to TRBJ1-4; TRBD1 agrees at 11 bases. V shed 4 bases, J shed 0 bases, and the junction held 1 base outside the gene matches. The CDR3 length is 16 residues. CDR1 and CDR2 (germline): LGHNA, YSLEER. CDR3 DNA: TGCGCCAGCAGCCCGGGACAGGGGGCAACTAATGAAAAACTGTTTTTT. Amino acid sequence: CASSPGQGATNEKLFF.